What follows is one TCR beta chain and its context. No antigen is known for it. This record comes from a study of CD8+ T cells in alopecia areata. At the level of the study: For the treated group, dosing was oral tofacitinib at 5 to 10 mg twice daily. Treatment ran 6 to 18 months, with 6 months of follow-up afterward. Study-level results: Resident alphabeta T-cell populations of normal skin are likewise subject to sequencing in scalp samples. Lesional scalp displayed greater clonality than normal scalp, most notably in alopecia totalis/universalis.

Treatment described: oral pan-JAK inhibitor, 5-10 mg twice daily. cDNA reverse transcribed from extracted RNA served as the sequencing template. Repertoires were generated with immunoSEQ multiplex PCR, while TCRdb's copy carries only in-frame clones and drops some. The sample yields roughly 200,000 clones, roughly 50% seen once. From germline, CDR1 is LGHNA and CDR2 YNFKEQ. V gave up 6 bases and J gave up 0 bases; unmatched junction bases: 8. This CDR3 is built from 16 residues. Material: CD8+ T cells sorted from blood, obtained at week 24, from a patient treated with tofacitinib. The TCR comes from a human donor with alopecia areata. This chain links TRBV4-2 with TRBJ2-3; 8 bases map to TRBD2. The CDR3 nucleotides read TGTGCCAGCAGAAAGTCGACTAGCGCCAGCACAGATACGCAGTATTTT. This codes for CASRKSTSASTDTQYF.